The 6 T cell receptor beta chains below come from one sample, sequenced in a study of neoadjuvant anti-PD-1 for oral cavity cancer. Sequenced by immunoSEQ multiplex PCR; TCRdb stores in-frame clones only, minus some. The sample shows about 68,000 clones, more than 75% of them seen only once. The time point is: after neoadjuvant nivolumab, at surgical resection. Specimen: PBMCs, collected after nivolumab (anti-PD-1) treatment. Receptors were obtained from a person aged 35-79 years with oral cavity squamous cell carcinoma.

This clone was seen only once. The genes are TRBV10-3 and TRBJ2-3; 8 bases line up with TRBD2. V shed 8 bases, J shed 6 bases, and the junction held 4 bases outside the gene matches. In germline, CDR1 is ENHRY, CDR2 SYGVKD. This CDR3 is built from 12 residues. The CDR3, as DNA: TGTGCCATCGCGCCGGGGGGGGATACGCAGTATTTT. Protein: CAIAPGGDTQYF.

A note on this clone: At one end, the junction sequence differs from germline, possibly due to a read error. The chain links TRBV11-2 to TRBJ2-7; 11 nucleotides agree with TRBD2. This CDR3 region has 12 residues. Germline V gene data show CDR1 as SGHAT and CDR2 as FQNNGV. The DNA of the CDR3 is TGTGCCAGCAGCTCGAATAGCGGGAGGGGAAACTTC. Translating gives CASSSNSGRGNF.

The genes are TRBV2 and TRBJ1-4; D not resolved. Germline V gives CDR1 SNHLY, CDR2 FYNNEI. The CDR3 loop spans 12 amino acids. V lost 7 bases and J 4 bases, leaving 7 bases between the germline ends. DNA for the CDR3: TGTGCCAGCACCAATTATAATGAAAAACTGTTTTTT. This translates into CASTNYNEKLFF.

In DNA, the CDR3 is TGTGCCAGCAGTGAAGTATGGGTCGGGGGGAATCAGCCCCAGCATTTT. Its translation: CASSEVWVGGNQPQHF. V usage is TRBV6-1 and J usage is TRBJ1-5, with D maybe TRBD1 (5 bases). The V gene lost 1 base and the J gene lost 4 bases, with 14 bases spanning the gap. Germline CDR1 and CDR2: MNHNS and SASEGT. CDR3 length: 16 amino acids.

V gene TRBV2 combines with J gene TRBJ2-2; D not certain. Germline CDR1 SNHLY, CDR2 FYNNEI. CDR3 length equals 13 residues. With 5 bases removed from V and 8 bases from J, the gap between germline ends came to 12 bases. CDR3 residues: CASSPDRTGELFF. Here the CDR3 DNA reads TGTGCCAGCAGTCCCGACCGGACGGGGGAGCTGTTTTTT.

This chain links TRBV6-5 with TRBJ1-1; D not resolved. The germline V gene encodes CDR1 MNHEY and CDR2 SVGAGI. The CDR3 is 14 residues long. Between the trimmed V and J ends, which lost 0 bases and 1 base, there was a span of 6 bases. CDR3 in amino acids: CASSYSRANTEAFF. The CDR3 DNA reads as TGTGCCAGCAGTTACTCTAGGGCGAACACTGAAGCTTTCTTT.